These T cell receptor beta chains were read from a single sample in a study of T cell responses to AZD1222 COVID-19 vaccine. The assay was immunoSEQ multiplex PCR, and TCRdb's table has in-frame clones only and misses some. The sample includes fewer than 120,000 clones, 94% of them seen just once. The specimen was peripheral blood, collected 28 days after the second AZD1222 dose. Receptor source: an adult who received the AZD1222 COVID-19 vaccine. Both conserved end residues are part of each CDR3. A D gene is named only where the DNA matches it firmly. Clone size appears in some rows only: once, few, many, or a class for an expanded clone.

D gene	clone size	V gene	J gene	CDR3 DNA	CDR3 protein
NA	NA	TRBV10-1	TRBJ2-2	TGCGCCAGCAGTGAGTCCTTGGGACCACGGGAGCTGTTTTTT	CASSESLGPRELFF
TRBD2	NA	TRBV2	TRBJ2-1	TGTGCCACCATGGTTCCGGGACAGGGGGGACTAGCGGGAGTCTTCAATGAGCAGTTCTTC	CATMVPGQGGLAGVFNEQFF
NA	once	TRBV11-2	TRBJ1-5	TGTGCCAGCAGCTTAGGGGGTCAGCCCCAGCATTTT	CASSLGGQPQHF
NA	NA	TRBV7-6	TRBJ2-2	TGTGCCAGCAGCTTAGGAGCCGACAACCAGAACACCGGGGAGCTGTTTTTT	CASSLGADNQNTGELFF
NA	NA	TRBV6-5	TRBJ1-4	TGTGCCAGCAGTTACGGGGTGCGCGAAAAACTGTTTTTT	CASSYGVREKLFF
NA	NA	TRBV15	TRBJ1-6	TGTGCCACCAGCGATCGACGTGGAAATTCACCCCTCCACTTT	CATSDRRGNSPLHF
NA	NA	TRBV4-1	TRBJ2-5	TGCGCCAGCAGCCAAGATTTAGAGCGCGGGGGCGAACAAGAGACCCAGTACTTC	CASSQDLERGGEQETQYF
TRBD1	NA	TRBV6-1	TRBJ2-7	TGTGCCAGCAGTGAAGTCGAGGGGGCAAAGGAGCAGTACTTC	CASSEVEGAKEQYF
NA	NA	TRBV11-2	TRBJ1-1	TGTGCCAGCAGCCACTTCCGGGACAAAGACACTGAAGCTTTCTTT	CASSHFRDKDTEAFF
NA	NA	TRBV12-1	TRBJ2-7	TGTGCCAGCAGCCGGATTTTTTCCTACGAGCAGTACTTC	CASSRIFSYEQYF
NA	NA	TRBV20-1	TRBJ2-1	TGCAGTGCTAGTCTAACGGGGTCCTACAATGAGCAGTTCTTC	CSASLTGSYNEQFF
NA	few	TRBV18	TRBJ1-2	TGTGCCAGCTCAGCCTCGACGGGACACCTGATTAACTATGGCTACACCTTC	CASSASTGHLINYGYTF
TRBD2	NA	TRBV11-2	TRBJ2-3	TGTGCCAGCAGCTTAGATCTAGCGGGAGTGTATACGCAGTATTTT	CASSLDLAGVYTQYF
NA	NA	TRBV5-6	TRBJ1-3	TGTGCCAGCAGCTTGCTAACAGGGTCTAGCTCTGGAAACACCATATATTTT	CASSLLTGSSSGNTIYF
NA	NA	TRBV7-2	TRBJ2-1	TGTGCCAGCAGCTCCCGCCGAGGAAGCGGGCTTAACAATGAGCAGTTCTTC	CASSSRRGSGLNNEQFF
NA	NA	TRBV5-1	TRBJ1-5	TGCGCCAGCAGCTTGATCCCAGGGGGCAATCAGCCCCAGCATTTT	CASSLIPGGNQPQHF
TRBD2	NA	TRBV27	TRBJ2-7	TGTGCCAGCAGTTGGACTAGCGGGAGGAGATACGAGCAGTACTTC	CASSWTSGRRYEQYF
NA	NA	TRBV12-3/TRBV12-4	TRBJ1-1	TGTGCCAGCAGTGCCCAGGTCTCGAAAGCTTTCTTT	CASSAQVSKAFF
NA	NA	TRBV5-5	TRBJ2-2	TGTGCCAGCAGCTTGAATCTAGCGAACACCGGGGAGCTGTTTTTT	CASSLNLANTGELFF
TRBD1	medium-sized	TRBV6-2/TRBV6-3	TRBJ2-7	TGTGCCAGCAGTTACGGGACAGAGCACTACGAGCAGTACTTC	CASSYGTEHYEQYF
NA	NA	TRBV18	TRBJ1-5	TGTGCCAGCTCACGTACCGACGGAAGCAATCAGCCCCAGCATTTT	CASSRTDGSNQPQHF
NA	NA	TRBV19	TRBJ1-1	TGTGCCAGTAGTATATATCACGTTAACACTGAAGCTTTCTTT	CASSIYHVNTEAFF
NA	NA	TRBV10-2	TRBJ1-2	TGCGCCAGCAGTGACAGGGCGAACTATGGCTACACCTTC	CASSDRANYGYTF
NA	NA	TRBV29-1	TRBJ1-1	TGCAGCGTTGAGGTCTCTCCAGGGGAGGGTGGCACTGAAGCTTTCTTT	CSVEVSPGEGGTEAFF
NA	NA	TRBV6-1	TRBJ2-2	TGTGCCAGCAGTGATGGGGGCGTATTTCGTGGCACCGGGGAGCTGTTTTTT	CASSDGGVFRGTGELFF
NA	NA	TRBV18	TRBJ1-2	TGTGCCAGCTCAGGTTCCGTTGGGGGCTTCTATGGCTACACCTTC	CASSGSVGGFYGYTF
TRBD1	NA	TRBV4-1	TRBJ1-5	TGCGCCAGCAGCCAAGGCAGGGGGGGGGTTAGTCGCAATCAGCCCCAGCATTTT	CASSQGRGGVSRNQPQHF
NA	NA	TRBV5-1	TRBJ2-1	TGCGCCAGCAGCTTGGTAGTAGCTGGTGAGCAGTTCTTC	CASSLVVAGEQFF
NA	NA	TRBV11-2	TRBJ1-5	TGTGCCAGCAGCGCAGGGGACGCTAATCAGCCCCAGCATTTT	CASSAGDANQPQHF
NA	NA	TRBV7-9	TRBJ2-2	TGTGCCAGCAGCACCCGTCTCACCAGGGCCGGGCAAGCCGGGGAGCTGTTTTTT	CASSTRLTRAGQAGELFF
TRBD2	few	TRBV10-1	TRBJ2-7	TGCGCCAGCAGTTGGACTAGAGACTACGAGCAGTACTTC	CASSWTRDYEQYF
NA	NA	TRBV7-2	TRBJ2-3	TGTGCCAGCAGCCAGAACGGGCCGCAGTATTTT	CASSQNGPQYF
NA	few	TRBV27	TRBJ2-2	TGTGCCAGCAGTCGACCAATGACCGGGGAGCTGTTTTTT	CASSRPMTGELFF
TRBD1	few	TRBV27	TRBJ2-7	TGTGCCAGCAGTTTAGTTTGGACAGACAGGGACACCTACGAGCAGTACTTC	CASSLVWTDRDTYEQYF
TRBD1	NA	TRBV7-6	TRBJ1-6	TGTGCCAGCAGCTTAGGAAGGGGGCTTTCTTCACCCCTCCACTTT	CASSLGRGLSSPLHF
TRBD1	once	TRBV7-8	TRBJ1-2	TGTGCCAGCAGCTTATTGACAGGGAACTATGGCTACACCTTC	CASSLLTGNYGYTF
TRBD2	NA	TRBV27	TRBJ2-3	TGTGCCAGCAGTTTAAGGGGACTAGCGGGCACAGATACGCAGTATTTT	CASSLRGLAGTDTQYF
NA	NA	TRBV5-1	TRBJ2-3	TGCGCCAGCAGCTTAGAGTCTTGGACAGATACGCAGTATTTT	CASSLESWTDTQYF
NA	NA	TRBV18	TRBJ2-1	TGTGCCAGCTCGGACCGCTCCTACAATGAGCAGTTCTTC	CASSDRSYNEQFF
NA	NA	TRBV7-9	TRBJ1-2	TGTGCCAGCAGCTTAGATGGCAGGGGAAATTCTGGCTACACCTTC	CASSLDGRGNSGYTF
NA	NA	TRBV12-3/TRBV12-4	TRBJ1-1	TGTGCCAGCAGGAATATAGGTGAAGCTTTCTTT	CASRNIGEAFF
TRBD1	NA	TRBV19	TRBJ1-2	TGTGCCAGCGGGGGACCAGGGGGCGCGACGACTAGTGGCTACACCTTC	CASGGPGGATTSGYTF
TRBD2	NA	TRBV11-3	TRBJ2-5	TGTGCCAGCAGCCCCGGGAGGGCGGGGGCCCAAGAGACCCAGTACTTC	CASSPGRAGAQETQYF
TRBD2	NA	TRBV20-1	TRBJ2-1	TGCAGTGCTAGTGGGGGTTGGCGGGAGGCTATTAATGAGCAGTTCTTC	CSASGGWREAINEQFF
NA	few	TRBV5-1	TRBJ1-2	TGCGCCAGCAGCTTTGGAACAGGTCGAACTTATGGCTACACCTTC	CASSFGTGRTYGYTF
TRBD1	NA	TRBV2	TRBJ1-1	TGTGCCAGCAGTGCCGGGACAGGGAACACTGAAGCTTTCTTT	CASSAGTGNTEAFF
NA	NA	TRBV11-3	TRBJ1-1	TGTGCCAGCAGCTTAGGATCGGGGACTGAAGCTTTCTTT	CASSLGSGTEAFF
NA	NA	TRBV27	TRBJ2-7	TGTGCCAGCAGTTTATACCCAGCGTACGAGCAGTACTTC	CASSLYPAYEQYF
NA	NA	TRBV27	TRBJ1-1	TGTGCCAGCAGTTTATTGGGTTCGGGGGGCGTCACTGAAGCTTTCTTT	CASSLLGSGGVTEAFF
NA	NA	TRBV7-6	TRBJ2-2	TGTGCCAGCAGCTTACCCAGAGGGTCGGTAGGAAACGGGGAGCTGTTTTTT	CASSLPRGSVGNGELFF
NA	once	TRBV7-9	TRBJ2-1	TGTGCCAGCAGCTCGCCGGGCTGGGAGGATGAGCAGTTCTTC	CASSSPGWEDEQFF
TRBD2	NA	TRBV5-1	TRBJ2-2	TGCGCCAGCAGCCAGACTAGCGGGGGCCCCGCGAACACCGGGGAGCTGTTTTTT	CASSQTSGGPANTGELFF
NA	NA	TRBV6-6	TRBJ1-2	TGTGCCAGCAGACCAGATCGTGGCCCCATTTTTGAGGGCTACACCTTC	CASRPDRGPIFEGYTF
NA	NA	TRBV7-9	TRBJ1-1	TGTGCCAGCAGCTACACAGGTCTAGCCACTGAAGCTTTCTTT	CASSYTGLATEAFF